The rows below give T cell receptor beta chains drawn from one sample of a study of siplizumab effects on memory and regulatory T cells. Profiled with immunoSEQ multiplex PCR; TCRdb holds only in-frame clones, not every one. The table includes tens of thousands of clones, less than 98% detected once. What was sequenced was naive CD4+ T cells sorted from blood. The receptors shown here come from a human donor in good health. CDR3s include the opening cysteine and the closing phenylalanine or tryptophan. The D gene is left open where the match is weak. Size is omitted from some rows. Given values are once, few, many or a class for expanded clones.

abundance	v_gene	j_gene	d_gene	CDR3nt	CDR3aa
.	TRBV28	TRBJ2-3	.	TGTGCCAGCAGTCCCCCAATTGGTACGCAGTATTTT	CASSPPIGTQYF
once	TRBV29-1	TRBJ2-2	.	TGCAGCGTTGGATTTCAGGGGACCGGGGAGCTGTTTTTT	CSVGFQGTGELFF
.	TRBV23-1	TRBJ2-2	TRBD2	TGCGCCAGCAGGATAAAGAGCGGGAGGTCCACCGGGGAGCTGTTTTTT	CASRIKSGRSTGELFF
.	TRBV18	TRBJ2-6	TRBD1	TGTGCCAGCTCACCAGGACCAGGGGGTGCTGGGGCCAACGTCCTGACTTTC	CASSPGPGGAGANVLTF
.	TRBV19	TRBJ1-5	.	TGTGCCAGTAGTACGACAGAAAATAGCAATCAGCCCCAGCATTTT	CASSTTENSNQPQHF
.	TRBV5-1	TRBJ2-3	.	TGCGCCAGCAGCTTACTGCCCGGAGACGCATCAGATACGCAGTATTTT	CASSLLPGDASDTQYF
once	TRBV28	TRBJ2-3	TRBD2	TGTGCCAGCAGAAGGTTAAAGGGACTAGCGGAAGAGGCTAGCACAGATACGCAGTATTTT	CASRRLKGLAEEASTDTQYF
.	TRBV4-1	TRBJ2-1	TRBD2	TGCGCCAGCAGCCCAGGCGGGGGGCAAAGGGAGCAGTTCTTC	CASSPGGGQREQFF
.	TRBV7-9	TRBJ2-3	.	TGTGCCAGCAGCTTAGGCCCAGCGGGTACTAGCACAGATACGCAGTATTTT	CASSLGPAGTSTDTQYF
.	TRBV10-3	TRBJ2-7	.	TGTGCCATCAGTGCAGGGAACTACGAGCAGTACTTC	CAISAGNYEQYF
.	TRBV7-8	TRBJ1-2	.	TGTGCCAGCAGCTTGAGCGGCAGGTCTGGCTACACCTTC	CASSLSGRSGYTF
.	TRBV19	TRBJ2-5	TRBD2	TGTGCCAGTAGTATAGGGGGGACTAGCGGGGTAGAGACCCAGTACTTC	CASSIGGTSGVETQYF
.	TRBV20-1	TRBJ1-2	.	TGCAGCAGCCCTGGGGGCTATGGCTACACCTTC	CSSPGGYGYTF
once	TRBV30	TRBJ2-7	TRBD1	TGTGCCTGGAGTCCGGTAACGGGGACAGGGGCCTACGAGCAGTACTTC	CAWSPVTGTGAYEQYF
.	TRBV7-9	TRBJ1-4	.	TGTGCCAGCAGCTCAAACGGACTCGGGGGCGAAAAACTGTTTTTT	CASSSNGLGGEKLFF
.	TRBV5-6	TRBJ2-3	.	TGTGCCAGCAGCTTGGTTGGCGGGATGAGTGATACGCAGTATTTT	CASSLVGGMSDTQYF
.	TRBV7-3	TRBJ2-7	TRBD2	TGTGCCAGCAGCCGACTAGCGGGAGGGCCTCAGGAGCAGTACTTC	CASSRLAGGPQEQYF
.	TRBV30	TRBJ2-7	.	TGTGCCTGGAGTTGGAGCGGGGGGGACAGGGGATTAGGGCAGTACTTC	CAWSWSGGDRGLGQYF
.	TRBV10-3	TRBJ2-5	.	TGTGCCATCAGTGGTTCCACTAGCCAAGAGACCCAGTACTTC	CAISGSTSQETQYF
.	TRBV6-6	TRBJ1-5	TRBD1	TGTGCCAGCAGTCTGGACAGGGCAAGGCAGCCCCAGCATTTT	CASSLDRARQPQHF
.	TRBV5-1	TRBJ2-7	.	TGCGCCAGCAGCCCGACGGCCAGGGGACCCAACGAGCAGTACTTC	CASSPTARGPNEQYF
.	TRBV6-6	TRBJ2-6	TRBD2	TGTGCCAGCAGTCTTCTAGCGGGGGGCTCCAACGTCCTGACTTTC	CASSLLAGGSNVLTF
.	TRBV5-1	TRBJ2-3	.	TGCGCCTCCTCCCCCCCCGGGCAGGGAAGTACAGATACGCAGTATTTT	CASSPPGQGSTDTQYF
.	TRBV4-2	TRBJ2-3	.	TGTGCCAGCAGCCTAGGGGGGGCGGGTTCAGATACGCAGTATTTT	CASSLGGAGSDTQYF
.	TRBV2	TRBJ2-7	TRBD1	TGTGCCAGCAGTGGGGGACAGGGCCACGAGCAGTACTTC	CASSGGQGHEQYF
.	TRBV7-2	TRBJ2-2	TRBD2	TGTGCCAGCAGCCCGGGACTAGCGGGAGCGGGGCGGGAGCTGTTTTTT	CASSPGLAGAGRELFF
once	TRBV4-3	TRBJ2-1	.	TGCGCCAGCAGCCCCGGGACCAAGAGCTCCTACAATGAGCAGTTCTTC	CASSPGTKSSYNEQFF
.	TRBV6-6	TRBJ1-5	.	TGTGCCAGCAGTTACGGAGGTAGTAGCAATCAGCCCCAGCATTTT	CASSYGGSSNQPQHF
.	TRBV5-1	TRBJ2-2	.	TGCGCCAGCAGCTACCCGGACAGTTCGAACACCGGGGAGCTGTTTTTT	CASSYPDSSNTGELFF
.	TRBV28	TRBJ1-3	TRBD1	TGTGCCAGATCAGGACAGGGGGCCCTGATCTCTGGAAACACCATATATTTT	CARSGQGALISGNTIYF
.	TRBV5-4	TRBJ2-5	.	TGTGCCAGCAGCTTAGGACCACTTCCGCGAGAGACCCAGTACTTC	CASSLGPLPRETQYF
.	TRBV2	TRBJ2-5	TRBD1	TGTGCCACCGCGGACGGCAGGGGGTCAGAGACCCAGTACTTC	CATADGRGSETQYF
.	TRBV19	TRBJ2-4	.	TGTGCCAGTCAGGGTGACACGGAAGGCATTCAGTACTTC	CASQGDTEGIQYF
.	TRBV4-1	TRBJ2-7	TRBD1	TGCGCCAGCAGCCCGGGACAGGGAGTTTCCTACGAGCAGTACTTC	CASSPGQGVSYEQYF
.	TRBV2	TRBJ2-5	.	TGTGCCAGCATGCGGCGGAACCAAGAGACCCAGTACTTC	CASMRRNQETQYF
.	TRBV5-1	TRBJ2-1	TRBD2	TGCGCCAGCAGCGGTCTAGCGGGAGGGCCGTCTGAGCAGTTCTTC	CASSGLAGGPSEQFF
.	TRBV18	TRBJ2-5	.	TGTGCCAGCTCACCAAGGGGAAGTCAAGAGACCCAGTACTTC	CASSPRGSQETQYF
.	TRBV5-1	TRBJ2-5	.	TGCGCCAGCAGCATAGACAGGAGCAGCCAAGAGACCCAGTACTTC	CASSIDRSSQETQYF
.	TRBV30	TRBJ2-7	.	TGTGCCTGGAGCAAACGCCGGGACTCACCTCGCTACGAGCAGTACTTC	CAWSKRRDSPRYEQYF
.	TRBV6-1	TRBJ2-2	.	TGTGCCAGCAATAGGAGGAGCACCGGGGAGCTGTTTTTT	CASNRRSTGELFF
.	TRBV10-3	TRBJ1-5	.	TGTGCCATCAGCTCAGGACAAAATAGCAATCAGCCCCAGCATTTT	CAISSGQNSNQPQHF
.	TRBV28	TRBJ2-7	.	TGTGCCAGCAGTTTATCCGGGAGAGAATACGAGCAGTACTTC	CASSLSGREYEQYF
.	TRBV15	TRBJ1-5	TRBD1	TGTGCCACCAGCAGAGGGGGCAGGGGGCAACAGCCCCAGCATTTT	CATSRGGRGQQPQHF
.	TRBV19	TRBJ1-4	TRBD1	TGTGCCAGTAGCGGCCGGGACAGTAATGAAAAACTGTTTTTT	CASSGRDSNEKLFF
.	TRBV5-1	TRBJ1-1	.	TGCGCCAGCAGCCCCGTTGGAATGGTTGAGGCCACTGAAGCTTTCTTT	CASSPVGMVEATEAFF
.	TRBV6-5	TRBJ2-7	.	TGTGCCAGCAGTTGGACAGTACTTGCCGAGCAGTACTTC	CASSWTVLAEQYF
.	TRBV30	TRBJ2-7	TRBD1	TGTGCCTGGAGTGTAAGGCTAAGAGGGGGCGACGAGCAGTACTTC	CAWSVRLRGGDEQYF
.	TRBV28	TRBJ1-2	.	TGTGCCAGCAGTTTATGGACAGAGGCTGGCTACACCTTC	CASSLWTEAGYTF
.	TRBV5-1	TRBJ2-3	.	TGCGCCAGCAGACCGGGGACGGTCAGCACAGATACGCAGTATTTT	CASRPGTVSTDTQYF
.	TRBV11-3	TRBJ1-2	.	TGTGCCAGCAGCCCCCCCGCCTCCCCGTATGGCTACACCTTC	CASSPPASPYGYTF
.	TRBV5-4	TRBJ2-7	TRBD1	TGTGCCAGCAGCTTAGGGACAGTCTACGAGCAGTACTTC	CASSLGTVYEQYF
.	TRBV12-5	TRBJ1-2	.	TGTGCTAGTGGTTTAGGAGTGTATGGCTACACCTTC	CASGLGVYGYTF
.	TRBV9	TRBJ2-5	.	TGTGCCAGCAGCGCCCCCTCTGGGGCAGAGACCCAGTACTTC	CASSAPSGAETQYF
.	TRBV6-1	TRBJ2-3	.	TGTGCCAGCTCCCTGAGGGGGAGCGCAGATACGCAGTATTTT	CASSLRGSADTQYF
once	TRBV7-9	TRBJ1-2	.	TGTGCCAGCAGCTTACGGGGGAACTATGGCTACACCTTC	CASSLRGNYGYTF